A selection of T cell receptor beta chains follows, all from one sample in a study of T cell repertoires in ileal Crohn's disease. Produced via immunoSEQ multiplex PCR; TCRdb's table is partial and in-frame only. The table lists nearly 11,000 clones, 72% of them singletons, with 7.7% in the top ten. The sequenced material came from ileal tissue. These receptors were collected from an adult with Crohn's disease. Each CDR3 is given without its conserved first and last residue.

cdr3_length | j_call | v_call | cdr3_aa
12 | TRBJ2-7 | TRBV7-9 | ASSSDGSSYEQY
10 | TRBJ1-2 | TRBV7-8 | ASSLAQGGYT
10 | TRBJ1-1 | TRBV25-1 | ASLPAGTEAF
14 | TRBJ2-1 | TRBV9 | ASSHTTGSLYNEQF
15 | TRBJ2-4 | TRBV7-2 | ASSLVSSGIAKNIQY
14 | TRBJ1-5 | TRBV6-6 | ASSSGLGQGLQPQH
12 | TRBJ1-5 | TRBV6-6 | ASSRAGAGQPQH
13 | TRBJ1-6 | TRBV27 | ASSSTTPAGSPLH
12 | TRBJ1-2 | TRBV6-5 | ASSPLLRGQGYT
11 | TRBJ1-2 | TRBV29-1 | SVETRGGYGYT
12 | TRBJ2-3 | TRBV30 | AWSTKGGGDTQY
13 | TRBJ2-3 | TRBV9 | ASSVIAGRVDTQY
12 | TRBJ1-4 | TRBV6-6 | ASSYGREKEKLF
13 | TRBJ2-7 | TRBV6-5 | ASSSTGYLVDEQY
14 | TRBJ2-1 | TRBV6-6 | ASSSRSGRSYNEQF
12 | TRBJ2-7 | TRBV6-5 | ASSYTDRSYEQY
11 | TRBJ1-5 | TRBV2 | ASRGEGNQPQH